These 23 T cell receptor beta chains came from one sample sequenced in a study of cytomegalovirus exposure and HLA in healthy donors. PCR primers comprised 60 Vbeta and 13 Jbeta primers. Some clones are missing from TCRdb's copy, which holds only in-frame ones; the method was immunoSEQ multiplex PCR. This table holds about 200,000 clones, approximately 86% found once. Sequencing was carried out using PBMCs. Receptors were obtained from a woman aged 25 to 39 in good health and CMV-seronegative.

The chain recombines TRBV5-1 with TRBJ2-1; 12 bases are shared with TRBD2. The length of the CDR3 is 15 residues. The germline CDR1 and CDR2 sequences are SGHRS and YFSETQ. With 2 bases clipped from V and 7 bases from J, the junction kept 4 bases outside the gene matches. The CDR3 region has the DNA TGCGCCAGCAGCTTCCTAGCGGGAGGGCCGAATGAGCAGTTCTTC. This gives the protein CASSFLAGGPNEQFF.

The chain is built from TRBV6-5 and TRBJ2-7; D perhaps matches TRBD1 (7 bases). This CDR3 has 14 amino acids. The germline CDR1 and CDR2 sequences are MNHEY and SVGAGI. Deletions cut 2 bases from V and 3 bases from J, with 11 bases between. CDR3 coding DNA: TGTGCCAGCAGTTACCGGCGGGACAGCTACGAGCAGTACTTC. The encoded protein is CASSYRRDSYEQYF.

V usage is TRBV18 and J usage is TRBJ1-2; D is perhaps TRBD1 (6 bases). Germline V gives CDR1 KGHSH, CDR2 LQKENI. This CDR3 has 14 residues. Trimming cost V 0 bases and J 3 bases, with 8 bases left between them. CDR3 nucleotide sequence: TGTGCCAGCTCACCACCCGCAGGGGACTATGGCTACACCTTC. Translation gives CASSPPAGDYGYTF.

In its sample, this clone was seen once. The gene calls are TRBV2 and TRBJ1-1, with 11 positions matching TRBD1. The CDR3 is 15 residues long. Germline loops: CDR1 SNHLY, CDR2 FYNNEI. V lost 7 bases, J lost 0 bases, and 4 bases stayed unmatched. The CDR3: CASTGTGGMNTEAFF. CDR3 sequence (DNA): TGTGCCAGCACCGGGACAGGGGGAATGAACACTGAAGCTTTCTTT.

This clone is a singleton in its sample. The chain is built from TRBV6-1 and TRBJ2-1; tentatively, D is TRBD2 (6 bases). With 4 bases removed from V and 9 bases from J, the gap between germline ends came to 16 bases. CDR3 length equals 14 residues. Germline CDR1 MNHNS, CDR2 SASEGT. CDR3 protein: CASSVLGAGSEQFF. DNA for the CDR3: TGTGCCAGCAGTGTCTTAGGGGCGGGGAGTGAGCAGTTCTTC.

This chain uses TRBV6-1 with TRBJ2-1, with a possible D match to TRBD1 (6 bases). The CDR3 totals 16 residues. Per the germline V gene, CDR1 is MNHNS and CDR2 is SASEGT. V was cut by 0 bases and J by 8 bases, with 17 bases left in between. The DNA for the CDR3 is TGTGCCAGCAGTGAAGCTAGATGGGCAGGGGTGGATGAGCAGTTCTTC. It encodes CASSEARWAGVDEQFF.

The rearrangement uses TRBV28 and TRBJ2-5, with TRBD2 matching over 7 bases. The DNA matches TRBJ2-7 better at its end, which makes the J call doubtful. The CDR3 totals 13 residues. Germline-derived CDR1 and CDR2 are MDHEN and SYDVKM. Here the CDR3 DNA reads TGTGCCAGCAGATCCCCGGGGGGCTACGAGCAGTACTTC. Translating gives CASRSPGGYEQYF.

The chain uses TRBV7-8 and TRBJ2-7; 8 bases align to TRBD1. Trimming took 5 bases from V and 9 from J; bases not matched to a gene: 12. This CDR3 is built from 14 residues. Germline-derived CDR1 and CDR2 are SGHVS and FQNEAQ. For the CDR3, the DNA is TGTGCCAGCAGCCCACACCGGGACAGGTCGCCGCAGTACTTC. Its translation is CASSPHRDRSPQYF.

The chain links TRBV28 to TRBJ1-5, with D perhaps TRBD1 (6 bases). CDR3 length: 16 residues. Trimming shortened V by 7 bases and J by 3 bases, and 19 bases separated the two germline ends. Looked up from germline, CDR1 is MDHEN and CDR2 is SYDVKM. CDR3 sequence: CASILGGARDNQPQHF. CDR3 DNA: TGTGCCAGCATCCTGGGGGGGGCGCGGGACAATCAGCCCCAGCATTTT. The variable domain in full, with the rest retrieved from reference TRBV28 and TRBJ1-5, is DVKVTQSSRYLVKRTGEKVFLECVQDMDHENMFWYRQDPGLGLRLIYFSYDVKMKEKGDIPEGYSVSREKKERFSLILESASTNQTSMYLCASILGGARDNQPQHFGDGTRLSIL.

The chain has TRBV7-2 and TRBJ1-1; no clear D. Per the germline V gene, CDR1 is SGHTA and CDR2 is FQGNSA. This CDR3 has 13 residues. The V gene lost 6 bases and the J gene lost 6 bases, with 14 bases spanning the gap. The CDR3 region has the DNA TGTGCCAGCAGGACGATTGGAGAGGCTGAAGCTTTCTTT. Encoded protein: CASRTIGEAEAFF.

There are a few counts of this clone. The V gene is TRBV2, the J gene TRBJ2-5; 10 bases map to TRBD1. Germline values: CDR1 SNHLY, CDR2 FYNNEI. The junction had 7 bases not matched to a gene; V was cut back by 10 bases and J by 5 bases. The CDR3 is 13 amino acids. The CDR3 coding sequence is TGTGCCACAGCCCGGACAGGGGGTGAGACCCAGTACTTC. Protein sequence: CATARTGGETQYF.

The rearrangement uses TRBV9 and TRBJ2-1; 8 nucleotides align to TRBD2. The CDR3 length is 16 residues. Germline CDR1 reads SGDLS; CDR2 reads YYNGEE. After removal of 0 bases from V and 7 bases from J, the junction contained 9 bases not matched to a gene. CDR3 residues: CASSVGSSGVLNEQFF. The CDR3 DNA sequence: TGTGCCAGCAGCGTAGGAAGTAGCGGGGTCTTAAATGAGCAGTTCTTC.

This clone has only one observation. This rearrangement joins TRBV10-1 to TRBJ2-5, with D possibly TRBD2 on 6 matching bases. This CDR3 is built from 13 residues. Trimming took 5 bases from V and 2 from J, leaving 9 bases between them. Per germline, CDR1 WNHNN and CDR2 SYGVQD (reference sequence). CDR3 in amino acids: CASSRDLQETQYF. The CDR3 bases are TGCGCCAGCAGTAGGGACTTACAAGAGACCCAGTACTTC.

The V gene is TRBV7-2, the J gene TRBJ2-1, with D tentatively TRBD1 (6 bases). Trimming cost V 2 bases and J 5 bases, with 7 bases left between them. The CDR3 has 13 residues. Per the germline V gene, CDR1 is SGHTA and CDR2 is FQGNSA. The CDR3 DNA is TGTGCCAGCAGCTTAAGGGGGAACAATGAGCAGTTCTTC. Protein: CASSLRGNNEQFF.

This clone appeared a single time. V gene TRBV10-2 combines with J gene TRBJ2-7, with 8 positions matching TRBD2. V lost 4 bases and J lost 4; bases outside the gene matches: 12. CDR1 WSHSY and CDR2 SAAADI come from the germline V gene. CDR3 size: 16 residues. The CDR3 coding sequence is TGCGCCAGCAGTGCCTTCGAGGCTAGCGGGTCGTACGAGCAGTACTTC. Amino acids: CASSAFEASGSYEQYF.

The V gene is TRBV28, the J gene TRBJ2-1; 11 nucleotides line up with TRBD2. The CDR3 has 15 residues. Germline CDR1 reads MDHEN; CDR2 reads SYDVKM. With V trimmed by 7 bases and J by 7 bases, 9 bases remained unmatched. The CDR3 DNA is TGTGCCAGCACCGAAACTAGCGGGAGTCCGAATGAGCAGTTCTTC. Residues: CASTETSGSPNEQFF.

The chain uses TRBV4-1 and TRBJ2-5; 9 positions match TRBD2. V was pared by 5 bases and J by 3 bases, with 10 bases of the junction left unmatched. The CDR3 spans 16 residues. Germline V gene sequence: CDR1 MGHRA, CDR2 YSYEKL. For the CDR3, the DNA is TGCGCCAGCAGCTTCCGTCTTCGGACTAGCGAAGAGACCCAGTACTTC. This gives the protein CASSFRLRTSEETQYF.

The rearrangement uses TRBV2 and TRBJ2-1; a weak D match, TRBD1 (5 bases). Germline loops: CDR1 SNHLY, CDR2 FYNNEI. The CDR3 sequence is 13 residues long. The germline V and J ends were trimmed by 11 bases and 0 bases, with 11 bases remaining between them. In DNA form, the CDR3 reads TGTGCCGGGCAGGGTAGCTCCTACAATGAGCAGTTCTTC. As protein: CAGQGSSYNEQFF.

The chain links TRBV6-5 to TRBJ1-2; no reliable D call. The V end lost 10 bases, the J end lost 0 bases, and 6 bases lay between the germline ends. There are 11 residues in the CDR3. CDR1 and CDR2 (germline): MNHEY, SVGAGI. CDR3 in DNA: TGTGCCACCTTGTCTAACTATGGCTACACCTTC. Translating it yields CATLSNYGYTF.

The chain recombines TRBV9 with TRBJ2-3, with 7 bases lining up with TRBD2. CDR3 length equals 15 residues. Germline V gene lookup returns CDR1 SGDLS and CDR2 YYNGEE. V gave up 4 bases and J gave up 2 bases; unmatched junction bases: 7. The CDR3 region is CASSSGLFTTDTQYF. The CDR3 region has the DNA TGTGCCAGCAGCTCGGGACTATTCACCACAGATACGCAGTATTTT.

This chain connects TRBV5-6 to TRBJ1-5, with 8 bases identical to TRBD1. CDR3 size: 13 residues. Germline lookup yields CDR1 SGHDT and CDR2 YYEEEE. J was trimmed by 7 bases and V by 5 bases; bases with no gene match: 5. The CDR3 protein is CASSYAGGQPQHF. In nucleotides, the CDR3 is TGTGCCAGCAGTTACGCAGGGGGCCAGCCCCAGCATTTT. The variable domain in full, with the rest retrieved from reference TRBV5-6 and TRBJ1-5, is DAGVTQSPTHLIKTRGQQVTLRCSPKSGHDTVSWYQQALGQGPQFIFQYYEEEERQRGNFPDRFSGHQFPNYSSELNVNALLLGDSALYLCASSYAGGQPQHFGDGTRLSIL.

This clone was observed a single time. The rearrangement uses TRBV5-5 and TRBJ1-2; D unclear. CDR1 and CDR2 (germline): SGHKS, YYEKEE (reference sequence). V was pared by 4 bases and J by 0 bases, with 4 bases between. This CDR3 contains 12 residues. The DNA for the CDR3 is TGTGCCAGCAGCCCGTCTAACTATGGCTACACCTTC. Amino acids: CASSPSNYGYTF.

The gene calls are TRBV5-6 and TRBJ1-2, with 9 bases fitting TRBD1. This CDR3 comprises 14 residues. Trimming cost V 1 base and J 7 bases; bases outside gene matches: 5. From germline, CDR1 is SGHDT and CDR2 YYEEEE. Here the CDR3 reads CASSLTGGVGGYTF. Written as DNA, the CDR3 is TGTGCCAGCAGCTTGACAGGGGGCGTGGGTGGCTACACCTTC.